The 29 T cell receptor beta chains in this list originate from one sample, sequenced in a study of control samples from healthy donors and cancer patients. Libraries were prepared by immunoSEQ multiplex PCR; TCRdb keeps only in-frame clonotypes and omits some of them. This sample yields roughly 180,000 clones, of which under 95% are seen a single time; about 1.5% belongs to the top ten. Sequenced: blood. The receptors come from a woman under 30 in good health.

The V and J genes are TRBV5-1 and TRBJ2-3; no reliable D call. V was shortened by 3 bases and J by 2 bases, with 1 base between the two germline ends. The CDR3 runs 11 residues. Germline values: CDR1 SGHRS, CDR2 YFSETQ. The CDR3 nucleotides read TGCGCCAGCAGCTCCACAGATACGCAGTATTTT. This gives the protein CASSSTDTQYF.

The V gene is TRBV28, the J gene TRBJ1-1; a possible D gene is TRBD1 (5 bases). CDR3 size: 12 residues. Trimming took off 7 bases at V and 5 bases at J, with 11 bases between the two ends. Germline CDR1 reads MDHEN; CDR2 reads SYDVKM. The CDR3 DNA sequence: TGTGCCAGCAACGGGGGGGAGACTGAAGCTTTCTTT. Translated: CASNGGETEAFF. The whole variable domain, filled in from reference TRBV28 and TRBJ1-1, reads DVKVTQSSRYLVKRTGEKVFLECVQDMDHENMFWYRQDPGLGLRLIYFSYDVKMKEKGDIPEGYSVSREKKERFSLILESASTNQTSMYLCASNGGETEAFFGQGTRLTVV.

The rearrangement uses TRBV2 and TRBJ2-1; maybe TRBD2 (6 bases). CDR3 length equals 14 residues. V was cut by 8 bases and J by 8 bases, with 19 bases left in between. CDR1 SNHLY and CDR2 FYNNEI come from the germline V gene. The CDR3 protein is CASRELSTLDEQFF. The CDR3 DNA reads TGTGCCAGCCGGGAGCTTTCGACTCTCGATGAGCAGTTCTTC.

CDR3 amino acids: CASRVTLTSGNTIYF. As DNA, the CDR3 is TGTGCCAGCAGAGTTACACTGACCTCTGGAAACACCATATATTTT. This chain joins TRBV6-6 and TRBJ1-3; no definite D call. Trimming pared 6 bases from V and 0 bases from J, leaving 12 bases between. There are 15 residues in the CDR3. Germline V gene sequence: CDR1 MNHNY, CDR2 SVGAGI (reference sequence).

This rearrangement joins TRBV5-4 to TRBJ2-3, with D perhaps TRBD2 (6 bases). The CDR3 is made up of 15 amino acids. Germline assignment: CDR1 SGHNT and CDR2 YYREEE (reference sequence). V dropped 0 bases and J dropped 0 bases, with 8 bases sitting between them. The CDR3 protein is CASSLGGTSTDTQYF. CDR3 DNA sequence: TGTGCCAGCAGCTTGGGGGGGACTAGCACAGATACGCAGTATTTT.

The V gene is TRBV12-3 or TRBV12-4, the J gene TRBJ1-2, with D tentatively TRBD1 (6 bases). The CDR3 is 13 amino acids. V lost 1 base and J lost 6, with 9 bases in between. CDR3 protein: CASSLGGADGYTF. The CDR3 DNA follows: TGTGCCAGCAGTTTAGGGGGGGCGGATGGCTACACCTTC.

This chain uses TRBV5-5 with TRBJ1-2; TRBD1 is a possible D gene (6 bases). Trimming took off 2 bases at V and 8 bases at J, with 16 bases between the two ends. Germline V CDR1 and CDR2: SGHKS, YYEKEE (reference sequence). The CDR3 contains 14 residues. The CDR3 protein is CASSLDRGTGGYTF. In nucleotides, the CDR3 is TGTGCCAGCAGCTTAGATAGGGGGACGGGCGGCTACACCTTC.

The V call is TRBV10-3, the J call TRBJ2-2; TRBD1 matches 9 bases. Germline loops: CDR1 ENHRY, CDR2 SYGVKD. Trimming at V came to 5 bases and at J to 7 bases, leaving 11 bases not matched to a gene. The CDR3 covers 16 residues. CDR3 nucleotides: TGTGCCATCAGTTCTGCCGGGACAGGGAGACACGGGGAGCTGTTTTTT. Encoded protein: CAISSAGTGRHGELFF.

The genes are TRBV4-1 and TRBJ1-1; D remains ambiguous. The CDR3 length is 14 residues. Trimming took 0 bases from V and 7 from J, leaving 12 bases between them. Per germline, CDR1 MGHRA and CDR2 YSYEKL. This CDR3 reads CASSQDISGLEAFF. DNA for the CDR3: TGCGCCAGCAGCCAAGACATTTCCGGCCTTGAAGCTTTCTTT.

About this clone: The identical CDR3 is also encoded by other nucleotide sequences in the sample. The J gene is TRBJ1-1, the V gene TRBV5-6; D is undetermined. Trimming stripped 2 bases from V and 4 bases from J, with 6 bases between. Germline V lookup: CDR1 SGHDT, CDR2 YYEEEE. This CDR3 has 12 residues. The CDR3 coding sequence is TGTGCCAGCAGCTTAGGGAGCACTGAAGCTTTCTTT. Translating gives CASSLGSTEAFF.

The chain recombines TRBV5-4 with TRBJ2-7; D perhaps matches TRBD1 (5 bases). Germline assignment: CDR1 SGHNT and CDR2 YYREEE (reference sequence). The ends were cut back, 2 bases at V and 5 bases at J, with 20 bases in the middle. The CDR3 covers 16 residues. The CDR3 nucleotides read TGTGCCAGCAGCTTTTTGGCTGGGCAGGGTAACGACGAGCAGTACTTC. Its protein is CASSFLAGQGNDEQYF.

This chain uses TRBV18 with TRBJ1-6; D not resolved. This CDR3 is 14 amino acids long. Germline assignment: CDR1 KGHSH and CDR2 LQKENI. V was trimmed by 2 bases and J by 4 bases, leaving 6 bases between them. The CDR3 region has the DNA TGTGCCAGCTCACCAGGGGAGTATAATTCACCCCTCCACTTT. This codes for CASSPGEYNSPLHF. Based on the CDR3 plus reference TRBV18 and TRBJ1-6, the full variable domain is NAGVMQNPRHLVRRRGQEARLRCSPMKGHSHVYWYRQLPEEGLKFMVYLQKENIIDESGMPKERFSAEFPKEGPSILRIQQVVRGDSAAYFCASSPGEYNSPLHFGNGTRLTVT.

The V call is TRBV29-1, the J call TRBJ1-3; D unclear. In germline, CDR1 is SQVTM, CDR2 ANQGSEA. Trimming shortened V by 5 bases and J by 0 bases, and 5 bases separated the two germline ends. The CDR3 consists of 12 residues. This CDR3 reads CSVHGSGNTIYF. CDR3 coding DNA: TGCAGCGTTCACGGCTCTGGAAACACCATATATTTT.

J is TRBJ2-2 and V is TRBV6-5; possible D gene TRBD2, 5 bases. The V end was cut by 3 bases, the J end by 6 bases, with 11 bases between. Germline values: CDR1 MNHEY, CDR2 SVGAGI. The CDR3 extends over 14 amino acids. The CDR3 bases are TGTGCCAGCAGTTATGAGGGTAGTTCCGGGGAGCTGTTTTTT. Residues: CASSYEGSSGELFF.

The V gene is TRBV18, the J gene TRBJ1-2, with D tentatively TRBD1 (6 bases). Deletions cut 3 bases from V and 2 bases from J, with 16 bases between. Germline-derived CDR1 and CDR2 are KGHSH and LQKENI. The CDR3 loop spans 16 amino acids. The CDR3 sequence is CASSPSGTFSNYGYTF. Here the CDR3 DNA reads TGTGCCAGCTCACCCTCGGGGACATTCTCAAACTATGGCTACACCTTC. The full variable domain, completed using reference TRBV18 and TRBJ1-2, is NAGVMQNPRHLVRRRGQEARLRCSPMKGHSHVYWYRQLPEEGLKFMVYLQKENIIDESGMPKERFSAEFPKEGPSILRIQQVVRGDSAAYFCASSPSGTFSNYGYTFGSGTRLTVV.

This chain uses TRBV6-6 with TRBJ1-1; no definite D call. Trimming removed 7 bases from V and 6 bases from J, with 18 bases in between. The CDR3 covers 14 residues. Germline V lookup: CDR1 MNHNY, CDR2 SVGAGI (reference sequence). CDR3 loop: CASTPIVVLAEAFF. CDR3 nucleotide sequence: TGTGCCAGCACCCCTATTGTGGTCCTCGCTGAAGCTTTCTTT.

This chain uses TRBV9 with TRBJ2-3; D is unclear. V dropped 0 bases and J dropped 6 bases, with 8 bases sitting between them. Per germline, CDR1 SGDLS and CDR2 YYNGEE. The CDR3 is 13 residues long. DNA for the CDR3: TGTGCCAGCAGCGTAGCTAAGACGGATACGCAGTATTTT. It codes for CASSVAKTDTQYF.

The chain employs TRBV5-1 and TRBJ2-7, with D uncertain. The CDR3 runs 12 residues. Germline values: CDR1 SGHRS, CDR2 YFSETQ. With 0 bases removed from V and 5 bases from J, the gap between germline ends came to 6 bases. The DNA of the CDR3 is TGCGCCAGCAGCTTGGTTGGGGACGAGCAGTACTTC. Translating it yields CASSLVGDEQYF.

In the case of this clone: Germline is not matched at one junction end, which may reflect a read error. The J gene is TRBJ1-5, the V gene TRBV4-2; D unresolved. The germline V gene encodes CDR1 LGHNA and CDR2 YNFKEQ. CDR3 size: 15 residues. The CDR3 DNA follows: TGTGCCAGCAGCAAAGACGCCACGGCAGATCAGCCCCAGCATTTT. Its translation: CASSKDATADQPQHF.

The chain joins TRBV27 to TRBJ1-1; tentatively, D is TRBD1 (5 bases). The CDR3 consists of 16 residues. Trimming cost V 5 bases and J 1 base, with 17 bases left between them. CDR1 and CDR2 from the germline V gene are MNHEY and SMNVEV (reference sequence). For the CDR3, the DNA is TGTGCCAGCAGTGTAGCCCCGGGACGGCCGAACACTGAAGCTTTCTTT. Its translation: CASSVAPGRPNTEAFF.

The chain recombines TRBV3-1 (or the pseudogene TRBV3-2) with TRBJ2-3, with 7 bases lining up with TRBD1. This CDR3 spans 14 amino acids. Trimming took 4 bases from V and 5 from J; bases not matched to a gene: 6. The V gene's germline CDR1 is LGHDT and CDR2 YNNKEL (reference sequence). The CDR3 sequence is CASSLGTAGDTQYF. The CDR3 bases are TGTGCCAGCAGCCTCGGGACAGCTGGAGATACGCAGTATTTT.

The V gene is TRBV20-1, the J gene TRBJ2-7, with TRBD1 matching 9 bases. Losses at the gene ends were 3 bases for V and 5 bases for J; bases not matched to a gene: 8. Per germline, CDR1 DFQATT and CDR2 SNEGSKA (reference sequence). CDR3 length: 14 residues. CDR3 DNA sequence: TGCAGTGCTAGTATAGGGACAGGGTCGGACGAGCAGTACTTC. This sequence encodes CSASIGTGSDEQYF.

V gene TRBV19 combines with J gene TRBJ1-5; D perhaps matches TRBD1 (5 bases). CDR3 length equals 15 residues. The V gene lost 1 base and the J gene lost 0 bases, with 7 bases spanning the gap. Germline V gene data show CDR1 as LNHDA and CDR2 as SQIVND (reference sequence). This chain's CDR3 is CASSIGGYSNQPQHF. The CDR3 coding sequence is TGTGCCAGTAGTATAGGGGGGTATAGCAATCAGCCCCAGCATTTT.

J is TRBJ2-7 and V is TRBV9; possibly TRBD2 for D (5 bases). The V gene's germline CDR1 is SGDLS and CDR2 YYNGEE. The CDR3 sequence is 12 residues long. The V end lost 4 bases, the J end lost 7 bases, and 12 bases lay between the germline ends. This CDR3 is CASSSTRLEQYF. CDR3 sequence (DNA): TGTGCCAGCAGCTCAACACGACTAGAGCAGTACTTC. The full variable domain, with the rest looked up from reference TRBV9 and TRBJ2-7, is DSGVTQTPKHLITATGQRVTLRCSPRSGDLSVYWYQQSLDQGLQFLIQYYNGEERAKGNILERFSAQQFPDLHSELNLSSLELGDSALYFCASSSTRLEQYFGPGTRLTVT.

There are a few counts of this clone. This chain uses TRBV6-5 with TRBJ2-1, with a possible D match to TRBD1 (5 bases). The CDR3 consists of 14 residues. V shed 4 bases and J shed 8 bases, with 15 bases lying between them. Germline V gene data show CDR1 as MNHEY and CDR2 as SVGAGI. The CDR3: CASSWGVGRDEQFF. CDR3 DNA sequence: TGTGCCAGCAGTTGGGGCGTCGGACGTGATGAGCAGTTCTTC.

The chain carries TRBV11-2 and TRBJ2-3; perhaps TRBD2 as D (5 bases). The germline CDR1 and CDR2 sequences are SGHAT and FQNNGV. With 5 bases removed from V and 6 bases from J, the gap between germline ends came to 15 bases. This CDR3 contains 14 residues. CDR3 nucleotides: TGTGCCAGCAGCGTCCAAGGGTGGAGGGATACGCAGTATTTT. This codes for CASSVQGWRDTQYF.

This chain connects TRBV2 to TRBJ1-2; weak D call: TRBD1 (5 bases). Looked up from germline, CDR1 is SNHLY and CDR2 is FYNNEI. There are 14 residues in the CDR3. Trimming pared 6 bases from V and 1 base from J, leaving 12 bases between. DNA for the CDR3: TGTGCCAGCAGGACAGAGTTCATTAACTATGGCTACACCTTC. It codes for CASRTEFINYGYTF.

V and J are TRBV28 and TRBJ1-1; D is unresolved. V was trimmed by 3 bases and J by 0 bases, leaving 8 bases between them. In germline, CDR1 is MDHEN, CDR2 SYDVKM. There are 14 residues in the CDR3. The CDR3 is CASSLTGLNTEAFF. DNA for the CDR3: TGTGCCAGCAGTTTGACGGGGTTGAACACTGAAGCTTTCTTT.

The V call is TRBV9, the J call TRBJ1-1; perhaps TRBD1 as D (5 bases). Between the trimmed V and J ends, which lost 4 bases and 3 bases, there was a span of 10 bases. Germline CDR1 SGDLS, CDR2 YYNGEE. This CDR3 is 13 amino acids long. The CDR3 spells CASSPQVDTEAFF. CDR3 DNA: TGTGCCAGCAGCCCACAGGTGGACACTGAAGCTTTCTTT.